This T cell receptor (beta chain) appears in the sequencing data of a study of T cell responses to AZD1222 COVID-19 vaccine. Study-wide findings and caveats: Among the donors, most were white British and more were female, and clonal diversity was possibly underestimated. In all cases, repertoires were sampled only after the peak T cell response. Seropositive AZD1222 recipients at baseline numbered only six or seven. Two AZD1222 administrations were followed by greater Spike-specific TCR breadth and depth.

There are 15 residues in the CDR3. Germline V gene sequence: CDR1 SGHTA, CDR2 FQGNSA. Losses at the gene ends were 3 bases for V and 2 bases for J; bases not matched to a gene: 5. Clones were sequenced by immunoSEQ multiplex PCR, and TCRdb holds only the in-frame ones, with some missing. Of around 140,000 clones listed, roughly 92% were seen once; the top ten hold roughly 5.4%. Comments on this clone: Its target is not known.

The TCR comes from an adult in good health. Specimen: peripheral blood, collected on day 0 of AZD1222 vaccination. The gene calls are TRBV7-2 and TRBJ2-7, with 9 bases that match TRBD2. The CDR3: CASSLSSGITYEQYF. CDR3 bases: TGTGCCAGCAGCTTGTCTAGCGGGATTACCTACGAGCAGTACTTC.